This entry lists 15 T cell receptor beta chains sequenced from one sample in a study of vaccination effects on CD4 cells after COVID-19. The culture ran for about eleven days before CD4+ T cells were isolated. These receptors' antigens are unknown. Produced via immunoSEQ multiplex PCR; TCRdb's table is partial and in-frame only. The data show about 37,000 clones, with roughly 74% seen just once and 3% held by the top ten. The material was CD4+ T cells from PBMCs cultured without peptide, obtained before COVID-19 vaccination. Receptors were obtained from a human donor who received a COVID-19 vaccine.

The chain has TRBV9 and TRBJ2-1, with a possible D match to TRBD1 (5 bases). The V end was cut by 4 bases, the J end by 0 bases, with 8 bases between. This CDR3 region has 14 residues. CDR1 is SGDLS, CDR2 YYNGEE, per germline. The CDR3 DNA follows: TGTGCCAGCAGCCCAGGGCGCTCCTACAATGAGCAGTTCTTC. It encodes CASSPGRSYNEQFF. Drawing the rest from reference TRBV9 and TRBJ2-1, the complete variable domain is DSGVTQTPKHLITATGQRVTLRCSPRSGDLSVYWYQQSLDQGLQFLIQYYNGEERAKGNILERFSAQQFPDLHSELNLSSLELGDSALYFCASSPGRSYNEQFFGPGTRLTVL.

The rearrangement uses TRBV9 and TRBJ2-1; D possibly matches TRBD1 or TRBD2 (6 bases each). The CDR3 extends over 15 amino acids. Per germline, CDR1 SGDLS and CDR2 YYNGEE. The V gene lost 4 bases and the J gene lost 7 bases, with 18 bases spanning the gap. CDR3 bases: TGTGCCAGCAGCTCAGAGGGGGGCTCATGGAATGAGCAGTTCTTC. It codes for CASSSEGGSWNEQFF.

This clone was recorded a few times. The rearrangement links TRBV28 to TRBJ2-2, with D unclear. The CDR3 consists of 14 residues. Germline-derived CDR1 and CDR2 are MDHEN and SYDVKM. The V and J ends lost 8 bases and 4 bases respectively, with 14 bases between them. CDR3 coding DNA: TGTGCCAGCCATCGGGCGGTGGGCACCGGGGAGCTGTTTTTT. Its translation: CASHRAVGTGELFF.

The chain carries TRBV28 and TRBJ2-2; 8 nucleotides agree with TRBD2. J gave up 5 bases and V 8 bases, and 7 bases lay outside the gene matches. This CDR3 is 14 amino acids long. Germline lookup yields CDR1 MDHEN and CDR2 SYDVKM. CDR3 amino acids: CASARRGGTGELFF. CDR3 coding DNA: TGTGCCAGCGCCCGACGGGGGGGGACCGGGGAGCTGTTTTTT.

This clone turned up a few times. The J gene is TRBJ1-3, the V gene TRBV29-1; tentatively, D is TRBD1 (6 bases). The length of the CDR3 is 13 residues. The V gene's germline CDR1 is SQVTM and CDR2 ANQGSEA. Trimming pared 5 bases from V and 3 bases from J, leaving 11 bases between. CDR3 sequence (DNA): TGCAGCGTTCAGGGGTACAGTGGAAACACCATATATTTT. The encoded protein is CSVQGYSGNTIYF. Full variable domain (rest looked up from reference TRBV29-1 and TRBJ1-3): SAVISQKPSRDICQRGTSLTIQCQVDSQVTMMFWYRQQPGQSLTLIATANQGSEATYESGFVIDKFPISRPNLTFSTLTVSNMSPEDSSIYLCSVQGYSGNTIYFGEGSWLTVV.

This clone was detected a few times. In DNA, the CDR3 is TGTGCCAGCAGCAAAGACAGGGCGGCCACTGAAGCTTTCTTT. Translation gives CASSKDRAATEAFF. The chain links TRBV27 to TRBJ1-1; TRBD1 aligns across 7 bases. Germline CDR1 and CDR2: MNHEY and SMNVEV (reference sequence). CDR3 length: 14 amino acids. V shed 6 bases, J shed 4 bases, and the junction held 8 bases outside the gene matches.

This chain connects TRBV19 to TRBJ1-4, with TRBD1 as a possible D gene (6 bases). The germline V gene encodes CDR1 LNHDA and CDR2 SQIVND (reference sequence). This CDR3 contains 15 residues. The ends were cut back, 3 bases at V and 7 bases at J, with 15 bases in the middle. DNA of the CDR3: TGTGCCAGTAGTATTCGAGGGGGGCGCGGTGAAAAACTGTTTTTT. Translation: CASSIRGGRGEKLFF. The entire variable domain, with the rest obtained from reference TRBV19 and TRBJ1-4, is as follows: DGGITQSPKYLFRKEGQNVTLSCEQNLNHDAMYWYRQDPGQGLRLIYYSQIVNDFQKGDIAEGYSVSREKKESFPLTVTSAQKNPTAFYLCASSIRGGRGEKLFFGSGTQLSVL.

J is TRBJ2-3 and V is TRBV10-1; TRBD1 or TRBD2 may be the D gene (5 bases each). The CDR3 consists of 17 residues. The V end lost 4 bases, the J end lost 0 bases, and 17 bases lay between the germline ends. Germline V CDR1 and CDR2: WNHNN, SYGVQD (reference sequence). CDR3 protein: CASSGTGTHLSTDTQYF. The DNA of the CDR3 is TGCGCCAGCAGTGGAACCGGGACCCACCTTAGCACAGATACGCAGTATTTT.

This rearrangement joins TRBV5-4 to TRBJ1-1, with D maybe TRBD1 (5 bases). V was pared by 2 bases and J by 1 base, with 12 bases between. CDR1 SGHNT and CDR2 YYREEE come from the germline V gene (reference sequence). This CDR3 is 15 amino acids long. The CDR3 coding sequence is TGTGCCAGCAGCTTAGAGGGTGGGGGGAACACTGAAGCTTTCTTT. Translated, it gives CASSLEGGGNTEAFF.

The rearrangement uses TRBV6-1 and TRBJ1-5, with unresolved D. In germline, CDR1 is MNHNS, CDR2 SASEGT. The CDR3 sequence is 13 residues long. V dropped 2 bases and J dropped 7 bases, with 9 bases sitting between them. Here the CDR3 reads CASSERENQPQHF. CDR3 sequence (DNA): TGTGCCAGCAGTGAACGGGAAAACCAGCCCCAGCATTTT.

The chain has TRBV11-2 and TRBJ2-5; maybe TRBD2 (7 bases). Trimming pared 1 base from V and 7 bases from J, leaving 13 bases between. From germline, CDR1 is SGHAT and CDR2 FQNNGV. There are 14 residues in the CDR3. In DNA form, the CDR3 reads TGTGCCAGCAGCTTAGTAGCAGGGGAGGGGACCCAGTACTTC. Its protein product is CASSLVAGEGTQYF.

V and J are TRBV13 and TRBJ2-1; perhaps TRBD2 as D (5 bases). Trimming pared 5 bases from V and 1 base from J, leaving 9 bases between. Germline values: CDR1 PRHDT, CDR2 FYEKMQ (reference sequence). The CDR3 sequence is 14 residues long. CDR3 nucleotide sequence: TGTGCCAGCAGCCTGGAGCGGTCCTACAATGAGCAGTTCTTC. Its translation is CASSLERSYNEQFF. The variable domain in full, with the rest retrieved from reference TRBV13 and TRBJ2-1, is AAGVIQSPRHLIKEKRETATLKCYPIPRHDTVYWYQQGPGQDPQFLISFYEKMQSDKGSIPDRFSAQQFSDYHSELNMSSLELGDSALYFCASSLERSYNEQFFGPGTRLTVL.

The chain combines TRBV27 with TRBJ2-7; 10 nucleotides agree with TRBD2. Germline CDR1 is MNHEY and CDR2 is SMNVEV (reference sequence). V was clipped by 8 bases and J by 2 bases; unmatched bases: 12. The CDR3 totals 16 residues. The CDR3 DNA sequence: TGTGCCAGCCGTTACAGGGGACTAGCGCCCACCTACGAGCAGTACTTC. Amino acid sequence: CASRYRGLAPTYEQYF.

This rearrangement joins TRBV7-2 to TRBJ1-6, with no clear D. This CDR3 region has 16 residues. V shed 2 bases and J shed 0 bases, with 8 bases lying between them. Germline V gives CDR1 SGHTA, CDR2 FQGNSA. CDR3 bases: TGTGCCAGCAGCTTATTCGCTAGCTCCTATAATTCACCCCTCCACTTT. This sequence encodes CASSLFASSYNSPLHF.

The genes are TRBV5-5 and TRBJ1-5, with D perhaps matching TRBD1 (6 bases). The germline V gene has CDR1 SGHKS and CDR2 YYEKEE (reference sequence). This CDR3 region has 19 residues. V shed 0 bases and J shed 0 bases, with 19 bases lying between them. This chain's CDR3 is CASSLVSDRTLYSNQPQHF. The CDR3 coding sequence is TGTGCCAGCAGCTTGGTGTCTGACAGGACCCTCTATAGCAATCAGCCCCAGCATTTT.